This T cell receptor (beta chain) was profiled in a study of T-cell memory formation after mild COVID-19. Across the whole study: Clusters were largely donor specific.

Barcoded TCR alpha and TCR beta cDNA libraries with UMIs came from 5'RACE using constant-segment primers. TCRdb reprocessed the 5' RACE reads with MiXCR, giving one entry per CDR3 protein. This table holds roughly 180,000 distinct CDR3 sequences, roughly 11% found once. Study results and limitations: Among contracting clones, CD4+ were mainly CM/EM and CD8+ enriched in EMRA. In pre-infection memory, a portion of responding clones appeared, which suggested that cross-reactive memory joined.

The CDR3 is 15 residues long. CDR1 and CDR2 (germline): LGHNA, YSLEER. V lost 5 bases, J lost 4 bases, and 7 bases stayed unmatched. There are many counts of this clonotype. Antigen specificity is unknown. The receptor was isolated from a young man who had mild COVID-19 (a few samples of this study predate the infection). Cell type and time point are not known. The chain employs TRBV4-3 and TRBJ2-3; 9 bases are shared with TRBD1. Sequencing was performed on PBMCs or a T cell subset sorted from them (not recorded which). This CDR3 reads CASSYRTGVADTQYF. DNA of the CDR3: TGCGCCAGCAGCTACCGGACAGGGGTAGCAGATACGCAGTATTTT.